This TCR beta chain was documented in a study of shared clonotypes between healthy human individuals. Study-wide results and limits: For naive CD4 cells, roughly 4.8% of clonotypes were shared across several donors.

About this clone: The antigen remains undetermined.

Positive CCR7 selection of CD45RO-negative cells yielded the naive CD8 cells, and terminally differentiated effector memory CD45RA+ cells were excluded. Germline CDR1 reads SQVTM; CDR2 reads ANQGSEA. Trimming cost V 4 bases and J 6 bases, with 12 bases left between them. The CDR3 runs to 12 residues. Sequenced by immunoSEQ multiplex PCR; TCRdb stores in-frame clones only, minus some. This sample yields some 2.1 million clones, of which 90% to 95% are seen a single time; approximately 1.6% belongs to the top ten. This clonotype was sampled from a man aged 18 to 30 in good health. Some clones in this sample may be carry-over from other donors' samples. The genes are TRBV29-1 and TRBJ1-2, with D possibly TRBD1 on 6 matching bases. The sequenced sample consisted of naive CD8+ T cells from PBMCs. The CDR3 sequence is CSVGQGKDGYTF. In DNA form, the CDR3 reads TGCAGCGTTGGCCAGGGGAAGGATGGCTACACCTTC.